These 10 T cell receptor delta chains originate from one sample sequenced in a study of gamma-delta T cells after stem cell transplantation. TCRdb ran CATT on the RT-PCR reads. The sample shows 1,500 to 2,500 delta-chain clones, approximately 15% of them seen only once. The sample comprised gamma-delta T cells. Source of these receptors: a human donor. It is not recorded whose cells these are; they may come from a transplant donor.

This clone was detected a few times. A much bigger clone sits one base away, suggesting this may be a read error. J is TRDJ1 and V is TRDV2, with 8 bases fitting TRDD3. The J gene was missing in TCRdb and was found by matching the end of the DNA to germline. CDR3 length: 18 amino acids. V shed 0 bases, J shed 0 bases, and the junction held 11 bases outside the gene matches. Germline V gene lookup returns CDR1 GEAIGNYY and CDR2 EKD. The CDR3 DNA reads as TGTGCCTGTGACACCGGAGAGCTGGGGGACCGCAACACCGATAAACTCATCTTT. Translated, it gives CACDTGELGDRNTDKLIF.

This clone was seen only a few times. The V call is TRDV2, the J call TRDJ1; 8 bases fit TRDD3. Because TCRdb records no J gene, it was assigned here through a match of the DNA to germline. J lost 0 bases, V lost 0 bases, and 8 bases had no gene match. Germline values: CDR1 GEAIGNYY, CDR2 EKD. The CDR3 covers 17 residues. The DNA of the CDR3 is TGTGCCTGTGACACCGGGGTGGGGATACCTTACACCGATAAACTCATCTTT. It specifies CACDTGVGIPYTDKLIF.

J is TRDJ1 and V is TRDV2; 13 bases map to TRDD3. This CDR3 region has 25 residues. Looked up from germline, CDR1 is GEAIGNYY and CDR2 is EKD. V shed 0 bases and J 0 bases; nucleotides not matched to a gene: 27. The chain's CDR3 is CACDTLFSSTTGGYGYGINTDKLIF. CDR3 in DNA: TGTGCCTGTGACACCCTTTTTTCGTCCACAACTGGGGGATACGGTTACGGGATAAACACCGATAAACTCATCTTT.

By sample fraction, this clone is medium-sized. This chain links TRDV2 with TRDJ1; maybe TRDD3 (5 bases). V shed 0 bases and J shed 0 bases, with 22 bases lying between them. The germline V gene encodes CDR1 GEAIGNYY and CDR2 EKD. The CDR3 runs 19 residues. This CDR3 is CACDTVGGVGLGYTDKLIF. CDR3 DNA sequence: TGTGCCTGTGACACCGTAGGGGGGGTTGGACTCGGTTACACCGATAAACTCATCTTT.

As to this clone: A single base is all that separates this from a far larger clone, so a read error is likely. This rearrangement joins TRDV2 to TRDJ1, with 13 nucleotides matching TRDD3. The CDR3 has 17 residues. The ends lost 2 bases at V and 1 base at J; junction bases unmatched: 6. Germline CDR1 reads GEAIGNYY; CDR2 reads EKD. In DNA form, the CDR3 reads TGTGCCTGTGACAGCCTACTGGGGGATACGCGCACCGATAAACTCATCTTT. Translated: CACDSLLGDTRTDKLIF.

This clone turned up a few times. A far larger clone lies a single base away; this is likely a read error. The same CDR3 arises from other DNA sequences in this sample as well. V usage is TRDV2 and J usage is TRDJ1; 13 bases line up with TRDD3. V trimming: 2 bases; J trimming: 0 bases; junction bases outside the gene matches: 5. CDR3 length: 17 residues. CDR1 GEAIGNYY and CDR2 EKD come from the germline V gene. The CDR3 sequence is CACDSLLGDTHTDKLIF. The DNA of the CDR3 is TGTGCCTGTGACAGCTTACTGGGGGATACGCACACCGATAAACTCATCTTT.

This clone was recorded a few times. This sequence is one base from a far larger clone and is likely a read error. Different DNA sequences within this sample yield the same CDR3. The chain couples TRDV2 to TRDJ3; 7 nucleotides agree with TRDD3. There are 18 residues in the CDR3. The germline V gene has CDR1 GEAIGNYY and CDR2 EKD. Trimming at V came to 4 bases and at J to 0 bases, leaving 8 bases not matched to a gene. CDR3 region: CACDLLGDNSWDTRQMFF. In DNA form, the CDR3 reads TGTGCCTGTGATCTTCTCGGGGATAACTCCTGGGACACCCGACAGATGTTTTTC.

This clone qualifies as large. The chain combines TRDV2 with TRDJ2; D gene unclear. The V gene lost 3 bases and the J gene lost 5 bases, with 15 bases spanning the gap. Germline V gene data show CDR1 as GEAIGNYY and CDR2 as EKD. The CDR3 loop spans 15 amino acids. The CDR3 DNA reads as TGTGCCTGTGACCCTGCCGGATTCCCTACAGCACAACTCTTCTTT. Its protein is CACDPAGFPTAQLFF.

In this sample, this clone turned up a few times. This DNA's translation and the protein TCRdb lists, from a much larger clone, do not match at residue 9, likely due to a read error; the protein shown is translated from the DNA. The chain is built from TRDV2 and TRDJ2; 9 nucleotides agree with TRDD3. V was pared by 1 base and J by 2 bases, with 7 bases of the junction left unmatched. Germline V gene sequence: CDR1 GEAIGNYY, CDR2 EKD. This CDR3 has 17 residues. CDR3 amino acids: CACDTLGDASLTAQLFF. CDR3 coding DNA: TGTGCCTGTGACACTCTGGGGGATGCGTCATTGACAGCACAACTCTTCTTT.

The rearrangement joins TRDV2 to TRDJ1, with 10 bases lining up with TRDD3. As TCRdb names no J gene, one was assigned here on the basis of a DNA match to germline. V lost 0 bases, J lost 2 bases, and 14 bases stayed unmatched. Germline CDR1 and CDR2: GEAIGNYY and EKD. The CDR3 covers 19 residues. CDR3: CACDTGRGDTPIKTDKLIF. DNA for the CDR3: TGTGCCTGTGACACCGGAAGGGGGGATACGCCGATCAAAACCGATAAACTCATCTTT.